Listed below are T cell receptor beta chains from one sample, sequenced in a study of blood T cell repertoires in COVID-19. Profiling relied on immunoSEQ multiplex PCR, and the TCRdb table lists in-frame clones only, not all of them. The sample yields 45,000 to 55,000 clones, approximately 90% seen once. Sequencing was done on a sample of peripheral blood. The receptor source for this set is a man older than 75 with acute or convalescent COVID-19. CDR3s include the opening cysteine and the closing phenylalanine or tryptophan.

>TRBV18|TRBJ1-6|15
CASSPGDRPNSPLHF
>TRBV7-6|TRBJ2-7|16
CASSSLSQGRADEQYF
>TRBV2|TRBJ2-7|13
CASSGTGPEEQYF
>TRBV27|TRBJ1-1|17
CASSLSNWGRANTEAFF
>TRBV5-1|TRBJ1-3|14
CATEGQGPGNTIYF
>TRBV6-1|TRBJ1-6|14
CASSEDRGWSPLHF
>TRBV11-3|TRBJ2-5|16
CASSLGSTGAGETQYF
>TRBV9|TRBJ2-1|13
CASSPSHYNEQFF
>TRBV29-1|TRBJ1-1|11
CSGNTGAEAFF
>TRBV5-5|TRBJ2-7|17
CASSLVYWTSFSYEQYF
>TRBV6-5|TRBJ1-2|15
CASSYSARDSYGYTF
>TRBV7-2|TRBJ2-2|15
CASSLGHGHTGELFF
>TRBV6-1|TRBJ1-4|16
CASSEALGQGNEKLFF
>TRBV5-1|TRBJ1-5|14
CASSLTGGNQPQHF
>TRBV3-1/TRBV3-2|TRBJ1-4|16
CASSPGVTDNNEKLFF
>TRBV6-5|TRBJ2-7|15
CASRSTTGWSYEQYF
>TRBV12-3/TRBV12-4|TRBJ2-1|13
CASSLGRRDEQFF
>TRBV29-1|TRBJ1-1|13
CSVEWGPPTEAFF
>TRBV5-6|TRBJ1-2|18
CASSLGAGRGRLGYGYTF
>TRBV5-1|TRBJ1-1|14
CASSWSTGDTEAFF
>TRBV18|TRBJ1-4|11
CASHDSPPALF
>TRBV7-9|TRBJ2-7|15
CASSLRGVAGSEQYF
>TRBV12-3/TRBV12-4|TRBJ1-1|13
CASSWTGQAEAFF
>TRBV3-1/TRBV3-2|TRBJ1-3|14
CASSRGGSGNTIYF
>TRBV5-8|TRBJ2-4|12
CASTSVQNIQYF
>TRBV14|TRBJ1-6|18
CASSQVRDRGFYNSPLHF
>TRBV11-3|TRBJ2-1|18
CASSLAGTSGGPGNEQFF
>TRBV27|TRBJ2-1|19
CASTPRAVRGLVRANEQFF
>TRBV2|TRBJ1-5|16
CASRNGRYGSNQPQHF
>TRBV5-4|TRBJ1-2|13
CASSLEQGDGYTF
>TRBV24-1|TRBJ2-1|17
CATSDGRGPGTYNEQFF
>TRBV19|TRBJ1-4|16
CASSIDVLAENEKLFF
>TRBV27|TRBJ1-2|14
CASSLIPGIYGYTF
>TRBV18|TRBJ2-2|17
CASSPLNTRQDTGELFF
>TRBV28|TRBJ1-2|13
CASSLIGLQGYTF
>TRBV24-1|TRBJ2-7|13
CATSDGAGYEQYF
>TRBV12-3/TRBV12-4|TRBJ1-1|13
CASSWDRGGEAFF
>TRBV5-5|TRBJ1-2|14
CASSLIQGSYGYTF